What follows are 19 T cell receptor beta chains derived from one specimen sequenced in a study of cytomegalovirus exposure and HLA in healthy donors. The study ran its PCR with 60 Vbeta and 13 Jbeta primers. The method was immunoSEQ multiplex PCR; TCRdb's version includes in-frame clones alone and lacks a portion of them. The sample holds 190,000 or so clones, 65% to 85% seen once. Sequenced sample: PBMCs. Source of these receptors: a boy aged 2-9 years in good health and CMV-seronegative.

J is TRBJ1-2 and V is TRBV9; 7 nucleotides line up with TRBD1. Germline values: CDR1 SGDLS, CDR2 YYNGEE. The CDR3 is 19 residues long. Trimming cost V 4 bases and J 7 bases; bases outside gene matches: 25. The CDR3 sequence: CASSLRPSGTDPGPGGYTF. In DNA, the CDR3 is TGTGCCAGCAGCCTCCGCCCCTCCGGGACAGATCCGGGTCCAGGTGGCTACACCTTC.

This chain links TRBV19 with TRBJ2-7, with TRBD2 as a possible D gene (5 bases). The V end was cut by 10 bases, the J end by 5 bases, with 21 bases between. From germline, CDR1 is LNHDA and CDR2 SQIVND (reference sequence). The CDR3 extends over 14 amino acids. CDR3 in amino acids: CATKPTNPGDEQYF. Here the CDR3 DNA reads TGTGCCACCAAACCCACAAACCCCGGGGACGAGCAGTACTTC.

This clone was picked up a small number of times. The CDR3 sequence: CASAGGTYGYTF. The CDR3, as DNA: TGTGCCAGCGCGGGGGGAACCTATGGCTACACCTTC. This sequence joins TRBV5-4 and TRBJ1-2; maybe TRBD1 (5 bases). This CDR3 has 12 amino acids. Germline-derived CDR1 and CDR2 are SGHNT and YYREEE (reference sequence). V lost 7 bases, J lost 4 bases, and 11 bases lay in between.

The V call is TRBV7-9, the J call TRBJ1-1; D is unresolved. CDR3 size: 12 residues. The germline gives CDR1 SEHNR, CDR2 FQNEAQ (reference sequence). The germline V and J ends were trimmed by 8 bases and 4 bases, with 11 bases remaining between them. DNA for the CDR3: TGTGCCAGCGGGGAGGGTGGCACTGAAGCTTTCTTT. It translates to CASGEGGTEAFF.

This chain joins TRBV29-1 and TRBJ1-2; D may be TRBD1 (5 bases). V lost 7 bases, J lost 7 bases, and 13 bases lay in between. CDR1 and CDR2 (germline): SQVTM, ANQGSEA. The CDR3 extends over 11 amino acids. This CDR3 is CSAGRGSGYTF. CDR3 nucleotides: TGCAGCGCTGGGAGGGGCTCTGGCTACACCTTC.

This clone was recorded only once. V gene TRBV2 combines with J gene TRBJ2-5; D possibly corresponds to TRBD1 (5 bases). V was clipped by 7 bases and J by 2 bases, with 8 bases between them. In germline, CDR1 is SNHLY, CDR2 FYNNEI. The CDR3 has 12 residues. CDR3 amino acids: CASTQGQETQYF. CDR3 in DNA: TGTGCCAGCACTCAGGGTCAAGAGACCCAGTACTTC.

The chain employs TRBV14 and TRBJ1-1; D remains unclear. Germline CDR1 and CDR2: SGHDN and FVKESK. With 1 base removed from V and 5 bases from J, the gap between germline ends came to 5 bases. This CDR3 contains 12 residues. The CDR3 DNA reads TGTGCCAGCAGCCAAGGTCGGACTGAAGCTTTCTTT. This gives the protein CASSQGRTEAFF.

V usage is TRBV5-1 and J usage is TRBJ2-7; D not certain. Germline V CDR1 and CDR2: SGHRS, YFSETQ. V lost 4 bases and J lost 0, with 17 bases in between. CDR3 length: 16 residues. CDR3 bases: TGCGCCAGCAGCATCTCGGGTTATCTCCACTCCTACGAGCAGTACTTC. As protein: CASSISGYLHSYEQYF.

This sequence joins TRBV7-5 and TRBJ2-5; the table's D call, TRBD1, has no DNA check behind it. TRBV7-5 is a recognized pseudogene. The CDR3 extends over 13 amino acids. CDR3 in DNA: TGTGCCAGAAGCCCGACAGAACAAGAGACCCAGTACTTC. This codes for CARSPTEQETQYF.

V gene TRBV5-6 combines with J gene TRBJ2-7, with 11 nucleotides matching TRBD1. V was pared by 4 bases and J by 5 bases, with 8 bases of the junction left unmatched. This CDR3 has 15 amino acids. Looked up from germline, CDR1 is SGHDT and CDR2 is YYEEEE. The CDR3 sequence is CASSRGQGAWNEQYF. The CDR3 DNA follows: TGTGCCAGCAGCCGAGGACAGGGGGCTTGGAACGAGCAGTACTTC.

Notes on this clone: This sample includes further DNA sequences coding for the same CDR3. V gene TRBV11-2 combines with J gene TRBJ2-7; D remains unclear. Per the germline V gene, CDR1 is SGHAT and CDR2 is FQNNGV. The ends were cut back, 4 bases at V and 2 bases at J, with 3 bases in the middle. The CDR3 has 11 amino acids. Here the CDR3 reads CASSSAYEQYF. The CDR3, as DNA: TGTGCCAGCAGCTCCGCCTACGAGCAGTACTTC.

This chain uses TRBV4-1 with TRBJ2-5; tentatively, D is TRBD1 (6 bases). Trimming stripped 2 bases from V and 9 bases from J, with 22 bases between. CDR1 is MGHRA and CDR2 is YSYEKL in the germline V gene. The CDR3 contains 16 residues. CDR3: CASSQTNGADKGAQYF. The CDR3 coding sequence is TGCGCCAGCAGCCAAACCAACGGGGCCGATAAGGGGGCCCAGTACTTC.

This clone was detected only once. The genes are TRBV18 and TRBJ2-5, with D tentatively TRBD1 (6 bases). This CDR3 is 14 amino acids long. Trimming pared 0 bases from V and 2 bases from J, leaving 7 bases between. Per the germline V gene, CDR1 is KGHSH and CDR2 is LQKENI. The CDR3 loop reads CASSPPGQQETQYF. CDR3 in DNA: TGTGCCAGCTCACCACCGGGACAACAAGAGACCCAGTACTTC.

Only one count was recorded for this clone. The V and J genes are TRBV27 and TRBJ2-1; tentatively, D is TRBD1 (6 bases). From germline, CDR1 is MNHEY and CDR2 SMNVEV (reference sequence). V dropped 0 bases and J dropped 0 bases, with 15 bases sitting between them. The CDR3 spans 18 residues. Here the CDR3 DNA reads TGTGCCAGCAGTTTATCGCGGGTGACAGGTAGCTCCTACAATGAGCAGTTCTTC. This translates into CASSLSRVTGSSYNEQFF.

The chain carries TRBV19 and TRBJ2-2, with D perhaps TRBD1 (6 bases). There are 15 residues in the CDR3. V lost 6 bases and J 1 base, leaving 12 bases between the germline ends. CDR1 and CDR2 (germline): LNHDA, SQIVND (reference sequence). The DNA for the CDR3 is TGTGCCAGTAGACCCGGGACATTGAACACCGGGGAGCTGTTTTTT. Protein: CASRPGTLNTGELFF. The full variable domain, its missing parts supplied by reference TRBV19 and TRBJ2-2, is DGGITQSPKYLFRKEGQNVTLSCEQNLNHDAMYWYRQDPGQGLRLIYYSQIVNDFQKGDIAEGYSVSREKKESFPLTVTSAQKNPTAFYLCASRPGTLNTGELFFGEGSRLTVL.

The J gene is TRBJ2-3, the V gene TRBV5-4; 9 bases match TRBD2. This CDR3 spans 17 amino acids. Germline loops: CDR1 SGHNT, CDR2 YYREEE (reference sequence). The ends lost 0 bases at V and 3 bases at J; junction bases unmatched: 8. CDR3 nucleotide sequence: TGTGCCAGCAGCTTGGTTCGGGGCGGGGGGGGGACAGATACGCAGTATTTT. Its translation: CASSLVRGGGGTDTQYF.

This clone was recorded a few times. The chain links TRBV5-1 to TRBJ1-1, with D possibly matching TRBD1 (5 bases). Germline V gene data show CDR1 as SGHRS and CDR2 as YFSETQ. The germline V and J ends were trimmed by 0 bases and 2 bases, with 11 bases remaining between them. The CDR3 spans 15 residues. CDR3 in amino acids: CASSLVSRVNTEAFF. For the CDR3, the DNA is TGCGCCAGCAGCTTGGTTTCCAGGGTTAACACTGAAGCTTTCTTT.

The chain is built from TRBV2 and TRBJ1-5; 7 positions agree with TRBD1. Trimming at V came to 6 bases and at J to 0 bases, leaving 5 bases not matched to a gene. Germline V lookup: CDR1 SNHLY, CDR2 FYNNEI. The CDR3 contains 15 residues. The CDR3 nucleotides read TGTGCCAGCAGGACAGGGTTAAATAGCAATCAGCCCCAGCATTTT. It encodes CASRTGLNSNQPQHF.

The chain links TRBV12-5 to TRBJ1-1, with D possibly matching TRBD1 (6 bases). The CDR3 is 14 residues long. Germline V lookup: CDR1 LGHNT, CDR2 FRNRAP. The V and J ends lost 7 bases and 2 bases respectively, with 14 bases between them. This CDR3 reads CASALQGYNTEAFF. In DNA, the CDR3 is TGTGCTAGTGCCTTACAGGGCTACAACACTGAAGCTTTCTTT. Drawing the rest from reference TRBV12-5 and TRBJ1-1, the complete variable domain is DARVTQTPRHKVTEMGQEVTMRCQPILGHNTVFWYRQTMMQGLELLAYFRNRAPLDDSGMPKDRFSAEMPDATLATLKIQPSEPRDSAVYFCASALQGYNTEAFFGQGTRLTVV.